This T cell receptor (beta chain) was recovered during a study of T cell changes during pregnancy in multiple sclerosis. The protocol was immunoSEQ multiplex PCR, while the TCRdb copy is restricted to in-frame clones and leaves out a portion. The sample holds about 18,000 clones, 84% seen once. This clone came up a few times. The starting material was CD8+ T cells from peripheral blood mononuclear cells, obtained in the third trimester of pregnancy. The TCR originated in a female donor in good health, enrolled as a control in a pregnancy study.

CDR3 nucleotide sequence: TGTGCCAGCAGTTACTCGGAGGGGAGTGCTTACGAGCAGTACTTC. This translates into CASSYSEGSAYEQYF. The rearrangement links TRBV6-5 to TRBJ2-7; the D gene is possibly TRBD2 (6 bases). V lost 0 bases and J lost 4, with 13 bases in between. CDR1 is MNHEY and CDR2 is SVGAGI in the germline V gene. CDR3 length: 15 residues.